The present T cell receptor beta chain was sequenced within a study of identical twins. Study outcomes and limitations: The presence of invariant MAIT and iNKT cells could partly confound analyses of zero-insertion sequences.

Healthy Caucasians were all of the donors. This clonotype was recorded a few times. The antigen is unknown. V lost 4 bases and J 7 bases, leaving 10 bases between the germline ends. This CDR3 is built from 12 residues. Germline assignment: CDR1 SGHAT and CDR2 FQNNGV. Addition of a universal primer site occurred through template switching, and cDNA carried unique molecular identifiers. TCRdb used MiXCR to reprocess the 5' RACE reads, holding one entry per CDR3 protein. The sample includes about 890,000 distinct CDR3 sequences, 9% to 15% of them seen just once. The same sample was also used in a study of yellow fever vaccine responses in identical twins. Per that study: Twins' vaccine T cell response reportedly seemed partly convergent, partly personalized.

The V and J genes are TRBV11-2 and TRBJ1-2; D is possibly TRBD1 (5 bases). This TCR was recovered from a young woman in good health. Sequencing input: PBMCs. The CDR3 reads CASSSRQFGYTF. In DNA, the CDR3 is TGTGCCAGCAGCTCCAGACAGTTTGGCTACACCTTC.